This T cell receptor beta chain was documented in a study of blood T cell repertoires in COVID-19. Study-wide background: The origin of the acute and convalescent COVID-19 samples was the United States, Italy and Spain. T cells, B-cell-depleted T cells, or PBMCs provided the cDNA or gDNA that served as material.

The authors' processing: Amplification from reference gene primers served as the basis for estimated nucleated cell counts. Some clones are missing from TCRdb's copy, which holds only in-frame ones; the method was immunoSEQ multiplex PCR. V and J calls and clone size follow that table, whereas D and trimming were derived from the DNA. In the table there are hundreds of thousands of clones, around 83% of which are singletons. The V gene end was trimmed by 4 bases and the J gene end by 4 bases; junction bases not matched to a gene: 5. The CDR3 covers 15 residues. CDR1 is SGHKS, CDR2 YYEKEE, per germline (reference sequence).

The genes are TRBV5-5 and TRBJ1-6; 7 bases fit TRBD1. The sequenced material came from peripheral blood. This receptor was obtained from a woman aged 45-59 years with acute or convalescent COVID-19. The CDR3 DNA sequence: TGTGCCAGCAGCCCGGGACAGTTATATAATTCACCCCTCCACTTT. Protein product: CASSPGQLYNSPLHF.